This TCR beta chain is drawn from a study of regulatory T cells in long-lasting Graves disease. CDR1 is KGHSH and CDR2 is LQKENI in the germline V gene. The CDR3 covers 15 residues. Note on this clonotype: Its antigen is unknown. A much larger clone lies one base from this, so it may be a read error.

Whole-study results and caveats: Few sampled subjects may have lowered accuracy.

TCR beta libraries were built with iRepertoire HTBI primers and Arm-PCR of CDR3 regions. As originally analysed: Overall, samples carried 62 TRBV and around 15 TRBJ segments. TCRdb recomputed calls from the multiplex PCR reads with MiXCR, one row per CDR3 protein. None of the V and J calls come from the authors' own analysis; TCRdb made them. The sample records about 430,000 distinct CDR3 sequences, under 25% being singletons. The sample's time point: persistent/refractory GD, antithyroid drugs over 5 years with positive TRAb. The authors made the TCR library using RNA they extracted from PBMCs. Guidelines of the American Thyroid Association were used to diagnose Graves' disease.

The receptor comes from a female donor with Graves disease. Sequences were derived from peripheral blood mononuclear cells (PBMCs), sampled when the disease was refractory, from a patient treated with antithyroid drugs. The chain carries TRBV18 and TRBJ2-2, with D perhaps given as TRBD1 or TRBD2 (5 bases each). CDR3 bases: TGTGCCAGCTCACCTGAGACAGTGAACACCGGGGAGCCGTTTTTT. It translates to CASSPETVNTGEPFF.